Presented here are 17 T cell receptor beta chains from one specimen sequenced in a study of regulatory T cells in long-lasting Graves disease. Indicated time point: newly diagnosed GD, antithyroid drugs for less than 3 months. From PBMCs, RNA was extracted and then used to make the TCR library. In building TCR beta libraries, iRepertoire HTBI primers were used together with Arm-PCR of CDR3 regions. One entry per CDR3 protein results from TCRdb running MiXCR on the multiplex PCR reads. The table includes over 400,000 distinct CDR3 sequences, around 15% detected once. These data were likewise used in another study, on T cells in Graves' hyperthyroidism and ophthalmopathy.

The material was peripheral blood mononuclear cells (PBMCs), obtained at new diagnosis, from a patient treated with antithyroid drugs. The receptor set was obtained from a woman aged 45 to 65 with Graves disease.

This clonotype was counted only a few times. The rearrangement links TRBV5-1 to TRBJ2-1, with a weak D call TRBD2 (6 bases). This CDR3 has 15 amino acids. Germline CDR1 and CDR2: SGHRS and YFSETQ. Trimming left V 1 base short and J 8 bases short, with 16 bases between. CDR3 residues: CASSLLVGRAHEQFF. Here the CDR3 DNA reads TGCGCCAGCAGCTTGTTGGTCGGGAGAGCTCATGAGCAGTTCTTC.

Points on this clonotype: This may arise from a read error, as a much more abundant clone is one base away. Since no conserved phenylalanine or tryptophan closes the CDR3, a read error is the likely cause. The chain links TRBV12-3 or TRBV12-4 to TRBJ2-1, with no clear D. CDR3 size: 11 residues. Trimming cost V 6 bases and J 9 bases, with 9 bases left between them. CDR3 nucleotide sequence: TGTGCCAGCAGCCCAGCAAGTGAGCAGTTCCTC. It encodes CASSPASEQFL.

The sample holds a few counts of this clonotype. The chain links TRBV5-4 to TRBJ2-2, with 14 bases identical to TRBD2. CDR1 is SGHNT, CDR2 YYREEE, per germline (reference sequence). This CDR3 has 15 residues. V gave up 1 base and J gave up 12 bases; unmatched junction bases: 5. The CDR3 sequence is CASSLRTSGRTKLFF. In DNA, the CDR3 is TGTGCCAGCAGCTTGAGGACTAGCGGGAGGACCAAGCTGTTTTTT.

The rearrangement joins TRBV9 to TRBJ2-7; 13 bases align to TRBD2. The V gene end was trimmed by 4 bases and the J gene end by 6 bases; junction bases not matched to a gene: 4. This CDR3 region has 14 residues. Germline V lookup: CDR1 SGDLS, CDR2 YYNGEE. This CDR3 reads CASSIRTSGSEQYF. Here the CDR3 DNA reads TGTGCCAGCAGCATCCGGACTAGCGGGAGCGAGCAGTACTTC.

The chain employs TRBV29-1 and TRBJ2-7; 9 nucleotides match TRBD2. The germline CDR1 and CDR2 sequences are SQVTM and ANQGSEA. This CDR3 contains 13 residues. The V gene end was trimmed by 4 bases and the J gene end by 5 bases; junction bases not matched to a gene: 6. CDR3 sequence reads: CSVAIWTSDEQYF. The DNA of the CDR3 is TGCAGCGTTGCAATTTGGACTAGCGACGAGCAGTACTTC.

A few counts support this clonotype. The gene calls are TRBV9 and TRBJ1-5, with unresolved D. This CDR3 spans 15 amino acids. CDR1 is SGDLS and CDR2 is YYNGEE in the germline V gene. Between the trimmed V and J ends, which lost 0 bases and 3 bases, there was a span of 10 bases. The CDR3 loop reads CASSVEAGDNQPQHF. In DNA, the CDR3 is TGTGCCAGCAGCGTAGAGGCAGGAGACAATCAGCCCCAGCATTTT.

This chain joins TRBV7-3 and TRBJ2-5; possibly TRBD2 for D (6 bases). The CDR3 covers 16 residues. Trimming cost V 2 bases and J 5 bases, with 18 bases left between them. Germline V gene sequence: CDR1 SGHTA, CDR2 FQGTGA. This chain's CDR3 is CASSLAGGNGVETQYF. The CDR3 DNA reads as TGTGCCAGCAGCTTAGCCGGAGGGAACGGGGTGGAGACCCAGTACTTC.

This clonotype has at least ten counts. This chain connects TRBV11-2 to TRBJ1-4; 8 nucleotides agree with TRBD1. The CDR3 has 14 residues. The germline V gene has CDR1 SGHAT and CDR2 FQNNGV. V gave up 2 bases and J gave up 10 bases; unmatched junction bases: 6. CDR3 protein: CASSLLPRGRKLFF. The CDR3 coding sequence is TGTGCCAGCAGCTTATTGCCCAGGGGGCGAAAACTGTTTTTT.

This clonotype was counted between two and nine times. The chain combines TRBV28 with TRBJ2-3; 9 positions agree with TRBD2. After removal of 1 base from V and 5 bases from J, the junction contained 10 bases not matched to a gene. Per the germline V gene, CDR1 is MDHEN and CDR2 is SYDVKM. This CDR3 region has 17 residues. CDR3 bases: TGTGCCAGCAGTTTATTAGGAGCGGGAGGCCTCTTAGATACGCAGTATTTT. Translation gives CASSLLGAGGLLDTQYF.

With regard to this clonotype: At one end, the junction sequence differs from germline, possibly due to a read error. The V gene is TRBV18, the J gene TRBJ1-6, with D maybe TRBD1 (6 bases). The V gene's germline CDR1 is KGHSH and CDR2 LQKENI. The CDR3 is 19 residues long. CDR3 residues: CASSPLGQQHTLTNSPLHF. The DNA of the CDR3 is TGTGCCAGCTCGCCACTTGGACAGCAACATACACTAACTAATTCACCCCTCCACTTT.

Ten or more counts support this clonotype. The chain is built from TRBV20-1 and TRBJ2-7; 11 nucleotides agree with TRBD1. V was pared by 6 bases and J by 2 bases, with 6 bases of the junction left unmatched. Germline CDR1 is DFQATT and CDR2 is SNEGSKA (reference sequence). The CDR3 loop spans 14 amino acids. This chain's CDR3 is CSAPGQGATYEQYF. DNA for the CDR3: TGCAGTGCACCCGGACAGGGGGCTACCTACGAGCAGTACTTC.

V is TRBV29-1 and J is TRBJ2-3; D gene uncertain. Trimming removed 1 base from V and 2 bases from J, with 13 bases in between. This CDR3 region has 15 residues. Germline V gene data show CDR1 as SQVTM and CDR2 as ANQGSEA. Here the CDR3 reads CSVEGVQRLTDTQYF. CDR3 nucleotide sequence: TGCAGCGTTGAAGGGGTACAGAGACTCACAGATACGCAGTATTTT.

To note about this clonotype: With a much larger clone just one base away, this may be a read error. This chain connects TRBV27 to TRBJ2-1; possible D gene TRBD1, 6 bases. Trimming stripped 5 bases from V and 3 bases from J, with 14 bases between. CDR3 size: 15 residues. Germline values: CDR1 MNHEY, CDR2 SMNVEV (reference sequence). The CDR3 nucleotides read TGTGCCAGCAGTGTCTTAGACAGGCTCTACAATGAGCAGTTCTTC. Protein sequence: CASSVLDRLYNEQFF.

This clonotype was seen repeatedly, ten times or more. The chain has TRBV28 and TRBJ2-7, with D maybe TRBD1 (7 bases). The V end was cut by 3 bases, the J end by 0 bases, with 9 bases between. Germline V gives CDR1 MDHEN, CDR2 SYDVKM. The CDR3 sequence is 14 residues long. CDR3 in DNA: TGTGCCAGCAGTTTCCAGGGGGGCTCCTACGAGCAGTACTTC. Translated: CASSFQGGSYEQYF.

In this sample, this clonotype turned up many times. CDR3 coding DNA: TGTGCCAGCAGTTTTTTGGCGGGAGCCGCCAACACCGGGGAGCTGTTTTTT. Translation gives CASSFLAGAANTGELFF. The chain has TRBV28 and TRBJ2-2; 7 nucleotides line up with TRBD2. Germline V lookup: CDR1 MDHEN, CDR2 SYDVKM. The CDR3 is 17 amino acids. The V segment lost 3 bases and the J segment 2 bases; nucleotides outside the gene matches: 9. The full variable domain, its missing parts supplied by reference TRBV28 and TRBJ2-2, is DVKVTQSSRYLVKRTGEKVFLECVQDMDHENMFWYRQDPGLGLRLIYFSYDVKMKEKGDIPEGYSVSREKKERFSLILESASTNQTSMYLCASSFLAGAANTGELFFGEGSRLTVL.

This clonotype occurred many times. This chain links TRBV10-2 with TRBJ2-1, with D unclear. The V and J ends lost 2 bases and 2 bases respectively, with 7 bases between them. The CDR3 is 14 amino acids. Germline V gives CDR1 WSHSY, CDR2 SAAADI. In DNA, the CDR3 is TGCGCCAGCAGTGAGAGGCAGGCCTACAATGAGCAGTTCTTC. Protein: CASSERQAYNEQFF.

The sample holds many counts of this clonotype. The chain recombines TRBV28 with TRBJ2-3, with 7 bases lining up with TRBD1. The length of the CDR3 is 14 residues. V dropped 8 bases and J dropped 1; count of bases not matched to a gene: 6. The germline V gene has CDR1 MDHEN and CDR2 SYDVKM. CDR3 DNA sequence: TGTGCCAGCGGTAAAGGACAGGGCACAGATACGCAGTATTTT. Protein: CASGKGQGTDTQYF.